The 4 T cell receptor beta chains given below trace back to one sample, sequenced in a study of cytomegalovirus exposure and HLA in healthy donors. It was with 60 Vbeta and 13 Jbeta primers that the PCR ran. Profiled with immunoSEQ multiplex PCR; TCRdb holds only in-frame clones, not every one. The data hold some 150,000 clones, with about 71% observed a single time. The source material was PBMCs. Receptor source: a woman aged 25 to 39 in good health and CMV-seronegative.

The chain uses TRBV11-2 and TRBJ1-2; no reliable D call. Trimming took off 4 bases at V and 3 bases at J, with 12 bases between the two ends. Germline V lookup: CDR1 SGHAT, CDR2 FQNNGV. The CDR3 spans 14 residues. DNA for the CDR3: TGTGCCAGCAGCTCAACGGTGATTGACTATGGCTACACCTTC. It specifies CASSSTVIDYGYTF.

The DNA for the CDR3 is TGCAGCGTTGTTGGGACTAGAGAAAACCCAGATACGCAGTATTTT. Translating it yields CSVVGTRENPDTQYF. The rearrangement links TRBV29-1 to TRBJ2-3; 8 bases are a match to TRBD2. CDR3 size: 15 residues. Per the germline V gene, CDR1 is SQVTM and CDR2 is ANQGSEA. V trimming: 4 bases; J trimming: 4 bases; junction bases outside the gene matches: 10.

CDR3 region: CASRELHSTYEQYF. The CDR3 nucleotides are TGTGCCAGCAGGGAGCTACACTCAACCTACGAGCAGTACTTC. This chain joins TRBV2 and TRBJ2-7; D unresolved. V shed 6 bases and J shed 2 bases, with 14 bases lying between them. The germline V gene encodes CDR1 SNHLY and CDR2 FYNNEI. This CDR3 region has 14 residues.

The chain recombines TRBV19 with TRBJ1-2; 7 bases fit TRBD1. CDR3 length: 15 amino acids. Germline assignment: CDR1 LNHDA and CDR2 SQIVND (reference sequence). V was clipped by 0 bases and J by 6 bases; unmatched bases: 7. The DNA of the CDR3 is TGTGCCAGTAGTATAGATCAGACAGGGAGGAATGGCTACACCTTC. It specifies CASSIDQTGRNGYTF.